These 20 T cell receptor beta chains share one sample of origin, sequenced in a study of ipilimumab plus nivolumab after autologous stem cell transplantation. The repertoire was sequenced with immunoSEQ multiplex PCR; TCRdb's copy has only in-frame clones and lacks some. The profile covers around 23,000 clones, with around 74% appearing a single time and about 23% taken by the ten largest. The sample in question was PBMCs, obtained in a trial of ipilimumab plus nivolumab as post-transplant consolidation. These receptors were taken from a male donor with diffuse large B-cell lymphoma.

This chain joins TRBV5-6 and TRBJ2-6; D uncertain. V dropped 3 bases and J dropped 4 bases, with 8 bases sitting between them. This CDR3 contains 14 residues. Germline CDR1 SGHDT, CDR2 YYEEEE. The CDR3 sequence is CASSSMTGANVLTF. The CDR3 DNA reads TGTGCCAGCAGCTCCATGACAGGGGCCAACGTCCTGACTTTC.

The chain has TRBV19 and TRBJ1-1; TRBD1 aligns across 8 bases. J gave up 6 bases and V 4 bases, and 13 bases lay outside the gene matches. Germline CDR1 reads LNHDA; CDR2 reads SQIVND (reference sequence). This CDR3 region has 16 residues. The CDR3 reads CASSRTTGQGPAEAFF. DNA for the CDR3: TGTGCCAGTAGTAGAACCACAGGACAGGGTCCCGCTGAAGCTTTCTTT.

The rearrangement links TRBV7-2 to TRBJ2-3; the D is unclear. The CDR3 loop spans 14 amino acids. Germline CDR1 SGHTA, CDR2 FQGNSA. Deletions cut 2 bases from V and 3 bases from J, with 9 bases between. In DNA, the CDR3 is TGTGCCAGCAGCTTAATTAGTGCTACAGATACGCAGTATTTT. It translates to CASSLISATDTQYF.

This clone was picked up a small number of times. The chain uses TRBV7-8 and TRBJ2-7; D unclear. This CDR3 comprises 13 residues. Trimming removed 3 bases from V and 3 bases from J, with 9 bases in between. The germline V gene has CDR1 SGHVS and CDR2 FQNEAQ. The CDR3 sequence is CASSFQVFYEQYF. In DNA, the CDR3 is TGTGCCAGCAGCTTTCAGGTGTTCTACGAGCAGTACTTC.

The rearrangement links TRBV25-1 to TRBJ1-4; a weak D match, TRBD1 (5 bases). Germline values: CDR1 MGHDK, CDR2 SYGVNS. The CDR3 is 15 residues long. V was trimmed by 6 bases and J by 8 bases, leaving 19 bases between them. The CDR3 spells CASSYREGPEEKLFF. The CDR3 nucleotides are TGTGCCAGCAGCTACCGCGAGGGGCCGGAGGAAAAACTGTTTTTT.

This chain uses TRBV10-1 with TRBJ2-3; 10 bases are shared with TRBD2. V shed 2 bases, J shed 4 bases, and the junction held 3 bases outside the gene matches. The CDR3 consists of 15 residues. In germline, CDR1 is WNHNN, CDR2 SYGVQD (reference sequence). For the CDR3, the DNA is TGCGCCAGCAGTGAGACTAGCGGGGCCGCAGATACGCAGTATTTT. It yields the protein CASSETSGAADTQYF.

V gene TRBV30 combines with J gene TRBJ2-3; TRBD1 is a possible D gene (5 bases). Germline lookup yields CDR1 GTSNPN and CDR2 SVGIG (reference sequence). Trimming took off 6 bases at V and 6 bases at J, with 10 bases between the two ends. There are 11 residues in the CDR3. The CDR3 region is CACKGWDTQYF. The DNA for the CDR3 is TGTGCCTGCAAGGGGTGGGATACGCAGTATTTT.

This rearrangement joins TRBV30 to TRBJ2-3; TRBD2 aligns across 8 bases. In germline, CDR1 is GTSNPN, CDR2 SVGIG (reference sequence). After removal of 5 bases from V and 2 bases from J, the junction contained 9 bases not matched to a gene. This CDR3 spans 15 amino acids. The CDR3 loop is CAWGASGPVTDTQYF. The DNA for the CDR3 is TGTGCCTGGGGGGCTAGCGGGCCTGTCACAGATACGCAGTATTTT.

The CDR3 sequence is CASSEARGGTDTQYF. CDR3 coding DNA: TGCGCCAGCAGTGAGGCTCGCGGGGGCACAGATACGCAGTATTTT. This chain uses TRBV10-1 with TRBJ2-3; D possibly corresponds to TRBD2 (6 bases). The CDR3 spans 15 residues. Germline CDR1 is WNHNN and CDR2 is SYGVQD (reference sequence). V was clipped by 2 bases and J by 1 base, with 10 bases between them.

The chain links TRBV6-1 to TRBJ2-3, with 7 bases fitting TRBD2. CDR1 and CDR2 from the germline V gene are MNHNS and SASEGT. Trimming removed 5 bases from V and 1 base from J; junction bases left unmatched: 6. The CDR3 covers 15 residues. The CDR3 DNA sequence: TGTGCCAGCAGTATAAGAGCGGGGCGCACAGATACGCAGTATTTT. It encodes CASSIRAGRTDTQYF.

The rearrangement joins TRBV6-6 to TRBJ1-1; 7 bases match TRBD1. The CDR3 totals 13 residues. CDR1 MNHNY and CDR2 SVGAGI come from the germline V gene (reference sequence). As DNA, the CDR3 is TGTGCTACCGAACAGGGGATTAACACTGAAGCTTTCTTT. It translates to CATEQGINTEAFF.

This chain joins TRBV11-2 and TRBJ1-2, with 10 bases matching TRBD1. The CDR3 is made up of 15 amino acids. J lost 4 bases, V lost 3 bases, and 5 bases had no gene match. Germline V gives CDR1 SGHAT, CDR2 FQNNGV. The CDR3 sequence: CASSFQRTGGYGYTF. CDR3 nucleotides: TGTGCCAGCAGCTTTCAACGGACAGGGGGCTATGGCTACACCTTC.

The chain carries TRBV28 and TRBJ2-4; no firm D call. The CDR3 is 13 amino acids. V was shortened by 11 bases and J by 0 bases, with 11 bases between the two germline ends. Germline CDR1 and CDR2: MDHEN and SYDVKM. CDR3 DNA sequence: TGTGCCGGCTCATCTTCAGCCAAAAACATTCAGTACTTC. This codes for CAGSSSAKNIQYF.

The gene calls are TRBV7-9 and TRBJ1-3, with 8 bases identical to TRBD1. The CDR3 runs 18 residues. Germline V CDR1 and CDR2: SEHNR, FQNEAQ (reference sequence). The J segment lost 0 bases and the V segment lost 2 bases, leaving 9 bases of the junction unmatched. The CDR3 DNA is TGTGCCAGCAGCTTATGGTTAGGACAGGGCGTCTCTGGAAACACCATATATTTT. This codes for CASSLWLGQGVSGNTIYF.

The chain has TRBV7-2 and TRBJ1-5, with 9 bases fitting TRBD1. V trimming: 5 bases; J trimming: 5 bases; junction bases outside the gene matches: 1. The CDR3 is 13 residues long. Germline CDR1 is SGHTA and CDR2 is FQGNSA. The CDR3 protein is CASSRDRDQPQHF. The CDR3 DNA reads TGTGCCAGCAGCCGGGACAGGGATCAGCCCCAGCATTTT.

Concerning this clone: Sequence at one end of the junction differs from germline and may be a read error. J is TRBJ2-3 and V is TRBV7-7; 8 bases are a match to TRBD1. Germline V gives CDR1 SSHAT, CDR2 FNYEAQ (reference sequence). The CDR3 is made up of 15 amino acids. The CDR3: CASSPGTGPLDTQYF. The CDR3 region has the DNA TGTGCTAGCAGTCCCGGGACAGGCCCCTTGGATACGCAGTATTTT.

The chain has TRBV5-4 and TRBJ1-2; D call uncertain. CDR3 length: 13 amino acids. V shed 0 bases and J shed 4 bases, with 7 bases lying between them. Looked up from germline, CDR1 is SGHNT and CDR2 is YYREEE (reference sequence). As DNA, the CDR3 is TGTGCCAGCAGCTTGGACAGCAGCTATGGCTACACCTTC. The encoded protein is CASSLDSSYGYTF.

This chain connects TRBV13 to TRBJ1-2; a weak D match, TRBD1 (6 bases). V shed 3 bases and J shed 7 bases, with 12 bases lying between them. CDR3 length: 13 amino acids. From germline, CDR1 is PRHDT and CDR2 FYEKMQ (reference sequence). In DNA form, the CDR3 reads TGTGCCAGCAGCTTCGACAGGCGGTTTGGCTACACCTTC. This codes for CASSFDRRFGYTF.

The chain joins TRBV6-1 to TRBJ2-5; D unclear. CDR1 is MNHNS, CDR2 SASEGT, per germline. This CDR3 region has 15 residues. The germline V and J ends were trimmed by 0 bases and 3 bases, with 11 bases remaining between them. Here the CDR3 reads CASSEAPWFKETQYF. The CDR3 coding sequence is TGTGCCAGCAGTGAAGCGCCCTGGTTCAAAGAGACCCAGTACTTC.

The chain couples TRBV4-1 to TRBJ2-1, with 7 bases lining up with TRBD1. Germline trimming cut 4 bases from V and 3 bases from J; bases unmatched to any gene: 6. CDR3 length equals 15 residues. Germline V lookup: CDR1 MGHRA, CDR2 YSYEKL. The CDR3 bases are TGCGCCAGCAGCCCTCCGACAGGGTTCTACAATGAGCAGTTCTTC. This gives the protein CASSPPTGFYNEQFF.